Sequencing of this T cell receptor (beta chain) was carried out in a study of response to subunit inactivated influenza vaccine. CDR3 length: 15 amino acids. Trimming cost V 1 base and J 1 base, with 7 bases left between them. Germline lookup yields CDR1 LNHNV and CDR2 YYDKDF (reference sequence). In the case of this clonotype: Its target is unknown.

Study conclusions and caveats: Few new T cells, the authors suggested, are recruited by each seasonal influenza vaccination.

MiXCR, run by TCRdb on the RT-PCR reads, gives a single entry per CDR3 protein. The sample consists of 800,000 to 1,000,000 distinct CDR3 sequences, approximately 22% of them appearing once. This chain connects TRBV15 to TRBJ2-2, with TRBD1 as a possible D gene (5 bases). The sequenced sample was PBMCs from blood, obtained 5 to 6 days after vaccination. This receptor was obtained from a man aged 45-65 years who received an inactivated influenza vaccine. The CDR3 region has the DNA TGTGCCACCAGCAGAGGGACACTGAACACCGGGGAGCTGTTTTTT. Amino acid sequence: CATSRGTLNTGELFF.